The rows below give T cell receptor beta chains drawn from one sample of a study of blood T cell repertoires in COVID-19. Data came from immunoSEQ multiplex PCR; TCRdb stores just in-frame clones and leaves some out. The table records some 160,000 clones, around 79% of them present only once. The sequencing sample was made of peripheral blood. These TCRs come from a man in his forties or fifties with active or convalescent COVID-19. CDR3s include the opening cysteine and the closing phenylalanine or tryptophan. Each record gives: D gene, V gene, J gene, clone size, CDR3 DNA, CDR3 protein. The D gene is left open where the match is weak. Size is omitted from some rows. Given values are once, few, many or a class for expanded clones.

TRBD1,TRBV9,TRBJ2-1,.,TGTGCCAGCAGCGTAGGACAGGGGACGGGTGAGCAGTTCTTC,CASSVGQGTGEQFF
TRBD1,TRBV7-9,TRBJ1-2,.,TGTGCCAGCAGCTTCGGGACAGCTAAGGACTATGGCTACACCTTC,CASSFGTAKDYGYTF
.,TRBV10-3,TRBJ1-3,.,TGTGCCATCGGCTCCTCTGGAAACACCATATATTTT,CAIGSSGNTIYF
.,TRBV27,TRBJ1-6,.,TGTGCCACCAGAGGGGATCCGTATAATTCACCCCTCCACTTT,CATRGDPYNSPLHF
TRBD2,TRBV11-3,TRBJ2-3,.,TGTGCCAGCAGCTCGGGACTAGCGGGAGGCGATACAGATACGCAGTATTTT,CASSSGLAGGDTDTQYF
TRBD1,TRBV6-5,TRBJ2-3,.,TGTGCCAGCAGTCTGGGACAGGGGGCGGGAGATACGCAGTATTTT,CASSLGQGAGDTQYF
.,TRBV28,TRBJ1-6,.,TGTGCCAGCAGCTACAGACCATTACCAAATTCACCCCTCCACTTT,CASSYRPLPNSPLHF
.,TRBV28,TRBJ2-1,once,TGTGCCAGCAGTCAACAAGCGGTGTACTCCTACAATGAGCAGTTCTTC,CASSQQAVYSYNEQFF
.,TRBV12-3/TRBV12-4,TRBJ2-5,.,TGTGCCAGCAGTGGCCATCAAGAGACCCAGTACTTC,CASSGHQETQYF
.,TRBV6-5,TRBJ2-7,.,TGTGCCAGCAGTCGCCGGGGACTGACCTCCTACGAGCAGTACTTC,CASSRRGLTSYEQYF
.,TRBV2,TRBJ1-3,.,TGTGCCAGCAGCGCTGACACCTCTGGAAACACCATATATTTT,CASSADTSGNTIYF
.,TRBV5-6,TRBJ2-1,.,TGTGCCAGCAGCCGGGAGCGGCCCAGCTCCTACAATGAGCAGTTCTTC,CASSRERPSSYNEQFF
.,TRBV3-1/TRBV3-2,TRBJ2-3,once,TGTGCCAGCAGCCAAGACCCCTTAGGCACAGATACGCAGTATTTT,CASSQDPLGTDTQYF
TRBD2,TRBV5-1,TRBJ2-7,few,TGCGCCAGCAGCTTGGTTAGGACTAGCGACTACGAGCAGTACTTC,CASSLVRTSDYEQYF
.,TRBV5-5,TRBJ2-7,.,TGTGCCAGCAGCTCCGCTGGGGGCGCGCCCTACGAGCAGTACTTC,CASSSAGGAPYEQYF
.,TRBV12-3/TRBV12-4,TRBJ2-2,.,TGTGCCAGCAGCTCAGGGGTTAGCGGGGAGCTGTTTTTT,CASSSGVSGELFF
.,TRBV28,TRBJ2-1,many,TGTGCCACTCGTCGGGGGGAGCAGTTCTTC,CATRRGEQFF
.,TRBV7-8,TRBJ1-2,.,TGTGCCAGCAGCTATGGGACAACCTATGGCTACACCTTC,CASSYGTTYGYTF
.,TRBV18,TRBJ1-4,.,TGTGCCAGCTCACCAGACAGTAATGAAAAACTGTTTTTT,CASSPDSNEKLFF
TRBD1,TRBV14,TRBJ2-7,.,TGTGCCAGCAGCCAGCTTATAAGACAGGGGGAATACGAGCAGTACTTC,CASSQLIRQGEYEQYF
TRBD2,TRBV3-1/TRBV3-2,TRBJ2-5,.,TGTGCCAGCAGCCCGAGCGGGGGTGGGTGGGAGACCCAGTACTTC,CASSPSGGGWETQYF
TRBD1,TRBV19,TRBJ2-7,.,TGTGCCAGTAGTCTTCCCGGGACAGGGGCCGACGAGCAGTACTTC,CASSLPGTGADEQYF
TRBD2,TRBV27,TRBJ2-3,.,TGTGCCAGCAGTTTAAAGATTACCCCTAGGTACGAGCGGGAGACCACAGATACGCAGTATTTT,CASSLKITPRYERETTDTQYF
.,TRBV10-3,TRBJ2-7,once,TGTGCCATCAGCGTTGACAGCTACGAGCAGTACTTC,CAISVDSYEQYF
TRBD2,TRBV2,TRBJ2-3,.,TGTGCCAGCAGCACCCGACTAGCGGGATCCGATACGCAGTATTTT,CASSTRLAGSDTQYF
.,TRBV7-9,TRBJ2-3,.,TGTGCCAGCAGCCCCGGGATCACAGATACGCAGTATTTT,CASSPGITDTQYF
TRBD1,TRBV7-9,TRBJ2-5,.,TGTGCCAGCAGCTTAGGTGGACAGGGCAGTATCAACTTC,CASSLGGQGSINF
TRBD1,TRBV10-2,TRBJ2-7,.,TGCGCCAGCAGTGAGGACAGGGACGAGCAGTACTTC,CASSEDRDEQYF
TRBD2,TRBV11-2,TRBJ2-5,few,TGTGCCAGCAGCTTAGATCTAAGTAGCGGGCGGACCCAGTACTTC,CASSLDLSSGRTQYF
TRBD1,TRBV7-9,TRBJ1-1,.,TGTGCCAGCAGCCCCGTACAGGGGATGGGCACTGAAGCTTTCTTT,CASSPVQGMGTEAFF
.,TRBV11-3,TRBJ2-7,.,TGTGCCAGCAGCTTAGATGACTCAGGGGAGCAGTACTTC,CASSLDDSGEQYF
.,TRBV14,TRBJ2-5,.,TGTGCCAGCAGCCAATCACGTAGACAAGAGACCCAGTACTTC,CASSQSRRQETQYF
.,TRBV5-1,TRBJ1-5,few,TGCGCCAGCAGCTTGGAGGGGGAAGAGCGTCAGCCCCAGCATTTT,CASSLEGEERQPQHF
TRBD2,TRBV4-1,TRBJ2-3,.,TGCGCCAGCAGCCAAGATGGCGGGGGAGATACGCAGTATTTT,CASSQDGGGDTQYF
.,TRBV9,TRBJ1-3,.,TGTGCCAGCAGCGCCAAAGGGGGGGACTCTGGAAACACCATATATTTT,CASSAKGGDSGNTIYF
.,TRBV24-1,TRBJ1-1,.,TGTGCCACCGCCAAATCCACGGACACTGAAGCTTTCTTT,CATAKSTDTEAFF
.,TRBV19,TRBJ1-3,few,TGTGCCAGTAGTATCTCCGACAGATCTGGAAACACCATATATTTT,CASSISDRSGNTIYF
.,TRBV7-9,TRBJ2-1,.,TGTGCCAGCAGTGAACCCCCACGACAAACAGACAATGAGCAGTTCTTC,CASSEPPRQTDNEQFF
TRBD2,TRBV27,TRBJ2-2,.,TGTGCCAGCAGTTTACCACTAGCGGGGACCGGGGAGCTGTTTTTT,CASSLPLAGTGELFF
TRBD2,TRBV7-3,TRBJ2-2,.,TGTGCCAGCAGCATTAGCGGGAGGATGGGCGGGGAGCTGTTTTTT,CASSISGRMGGELFF
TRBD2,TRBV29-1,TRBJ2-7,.,TGCAGCGTTGAAAAGGACGGGAGGCCCTACGAGCAGTACTTC,CSVEKDGRPYEQYF
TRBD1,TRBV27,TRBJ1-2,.,TGTGCCAGCAGTCCCTTAGGGACAGGACGGAACTATGGCTACACCTTC,CASSPLGTGRNYGYTF
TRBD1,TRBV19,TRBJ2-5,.,TGTGCCAGTAGTTTTCCGGGACAGTTCCAAGAGACCCAGTACTTC,CASSFPGQFQETQYF
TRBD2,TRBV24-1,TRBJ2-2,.,TGTGCCACCGCCCGGGGGGGCACCGGGGAGCTGTTTTTT,CATARGGTGELFF